This T cell receptor beta chain was documented in a study of blood T cell repertoires in COVID-19. Study summary: Acute-phase and convalescent COVID-19 samples originated in the United States, Italy and Spain.

Original processing notes: Reference gene primer amplification yielded estimated nucleated cell counts. Sequencing used immunoSEQ multiplex PCR; TCRdb keeps in-frame clones, though not all of them. Clone size and the V and J calls come from that table; the DNA yielded D and trimming. Among about 210,000 clones listed, roughly 80% were seen once. The Seattle patients joined while their infection was active and were tracked longitudinally afterward. This clone appeared a few times. The sequence derives from a woman between 55 and 75 years old with COVID-19, enrolled during active disease. Sequencing was performed on peripheral blood.

The CDR3 spells CASSLGGSYYEQYF. The CDR3 bases are TGTGCCAGCAGTTTAGGCGGCAGCTACTACGAGCAGTACTTC. The chain carries TRBV28 and TRBJ2-7; D ambiguous. This CDR3 is 14 amino acids long. Trimming removed 2 bases at V and 3 bases at J, with 11 bases between. Germline V CDR1 and CDR2: MDHEN, SYDVKM.